This TCR beta chain came from a study of blood T cell repertoires in COVID-19. Background on the study: Spain, Italy and the United States supplied samples that represented acute and convalescent COVID-19.

The data were produced by immunoSEQ multiplex PCR, yet TCRdb's version contains in-frame clones alone and is incomplete. The table lists around 470,000 clones, roughly nine tenths of them singletons. This CDR3 is built from 15 residues. J was trimmed by 5 bases and V by 5 bases; bases with no gene match: 7. Germline CDR1 is MRHNA and CDR2 is SNTAGT. The chain has TRBV6-4 and TRBJ2-3; 10 positions match TRBD1. What was sequenced was peripheral blood. This sequence originates from a young man with COVID-19, enrolled during active disease. The CDR3 protein is CASSRQGANGDTQYF. CDR3 nucleotide sequence: TGTGCCAGCAGTCGACAGGGGGCTAATGGAGATACGCAGTATTTT.